This T cell receptor beta chain was profiled in a study of identical twins. Whole-study findings and limits: Researchers reported excess low generation probability among twin-shared out-of-frame alpha sequences. Within cord blood, abundant beta clonotypes carried fewer insertions, but memory repertoires showed no such trend. Cross-sectional statistical analysis, not tracking of the same donors, underpinned the conclusions.

Trimming stripped 8 bases from V and 2 bases from J, with 9 bases between. Germline loops: CDR1 LNHDA, CDR2 SQIVND (reference sequence). This CDR3 region has 13 residues. Unique molecular identifiers were present on cDNA, and template switching added a universal primer site. MiXCR, applied by TCRdb to the 5' RACE reads, yields one record per CDR3 protein. The profile shows about 100,000 distinct CDR3 sequences, less than 6.5% of them singletons. Only a few counts were recorded for this clonotype. Its antigen is still unknown. Specimen: memory T cells sorted from blood. V and J are TRBV19 and TRBJ1-4; D uncertain. This clonotype was sampled from a woman aged 45 to 65 in good health. In DNA, the CDR3 is TGTGCCAGTGGGTGGTTGACTAATGAAAAACTGTTTTTT. It specifies CASGWLTNEKLFF.